This record concerns one T cell receptor beta chain sequence. What it binds is unknown. From germline, CDR1 is SNHLY and CDR2 FYNNEI. This CDR3 has 17 residues. Trimming at V came to 5 bases and at J to 3 bases, leaving 10 bases not matched to a gene. The data were obtained in a study of T cell repertoires in cytomegalovirus infection. Using its own MiXCR run on the reads, TCRdb lists one record per CDR3 protein. The sample consists of fewer than 1,000,000 distinct CDR3 sequences, around 32% of them appearing once. The sequence derives from a human donor in good health (CMV status not recorded). Some clones in this sample may be carry-over from other donors' samples. Sequencing used cultured CD8+ T cells from PBMCs, obtained from culture after CMV antigen stimulation. The V gene is TRBV2, the J gene TRBJ2-7, with TRBD2 matching 13 bases. The CDR3 protein is CASSWDPGLAGSYEQYF. The DNA of the CDR3 is TGTGCCAGCAGTTGGGACCCGGGACTAGCGGGAAGCTACGAGCAGTACTTC.